What follows is one T cell receptor beta chain and its context. From its re-call of the 5' RACE reads, TCRdb lists each CDR3 protein once, without DNA. The ten most abundant clones cover 1.9% of a sample with over 90,000 distinct CDR3 sequences. The data stem from a study of monozygotic twins with inflammatory bowel disease. The CDR3 is 13 residues long. The sequence came from a human donor with ulcerative colitis or Crohn's disease, or a healthy co-twin of an affected twin (not recorded which). This sequence joins TRBV12-3 or TRBV12-4 and TRBJ2-3; the TCRdb D gene call, TRBD1, has no DNA to confirm it. Specimen: blood. CDR3 sequence reads: CASRQGATDTQYF.